The clone carrying this T cell receptor beta chain turned up a few times. The data derive from a study of T cells after yellow fever vaccination. TCRdb re-derived calls from the 5' RACE reads in MiXCR, one entry per CDR3 protein. Found here are 250,000 to 350,000 distinct CDR3 sequences, roughly 6.8% of them singletons; the top ten hold over 15%. The ends were cut back, 8 bases at V and 2 bases at J, with 16 bases in the middle. CDR3 length: 15 amino acids. The germline V gene has CDR1 SGHDT and CDR2 YYEEEE. The sequence derives from a young man who received the YFV17D yellow fever vaccine. The material was PBMCs, obtained about 41 days after the first yellow fever vaccination. The chain uses TRBV5-6 and TRBJ2-2; D unresolved. This chain's CDR3 is CASLPRSRNTGELFF. As DNA, the CDR3 is TGTGCCAGTCTGCCCCGTAGCAGAAACACCGGGGAGCTGTTTTTT.